This T cell receptor beta chain came from a study of blood T cell repertoires in COVID-19. V lost 4 bases to trimming and J lost 0 bases; unmatched junction nucleotides: 5. This CDR3 is built from 14 residues. Germline V gene sequence: CDR1 SQVTM, CDR2 ANQGSEA. Only one count was recorded for this clone. Researchers sorted participants into cohorts using their self-reported clinical history. Here immunoSEQ multiplex PCR was the method, and the copy in TCRdb shows in-frame clones only, minus some. The sample contains some 390,000 clones, 80% to 90% of which appear only once. The receptor's source is a man younger than 45 who had recovered from COVID-19. The sequenced sample consisted of PBMCs or T cells enriched from blood (not recorded which). The chain employs TRBV29-1 and TRBJ1-2; 7 bases are a match to TRBD1. The CDR3 bases are TGCAGCGTTGCGGACAGGACATCTAACTATGGCTACACCTTC. It codes for CSVADRTSNYGYTF.